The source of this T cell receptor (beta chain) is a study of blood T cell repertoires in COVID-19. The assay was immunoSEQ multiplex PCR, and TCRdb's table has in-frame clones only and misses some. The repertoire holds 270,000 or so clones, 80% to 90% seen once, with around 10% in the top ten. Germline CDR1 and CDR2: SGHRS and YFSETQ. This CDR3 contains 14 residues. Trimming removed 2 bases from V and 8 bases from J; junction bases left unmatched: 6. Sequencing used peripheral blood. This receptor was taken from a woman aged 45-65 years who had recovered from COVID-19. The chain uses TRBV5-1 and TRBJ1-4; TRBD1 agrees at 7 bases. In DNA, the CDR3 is TGCGCCAGCAGCTTCGGGACAGCAGGGGAAAAACTGTTTTTT. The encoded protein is CASSFGTAGEKLFF.